This T cell receptor beta chain derives from a study of blood T cell repertoires in COVID-19. Overall study: Samples of COVID-19 (acute and convalescent) were obtained from the United States, Italy and Spain. The analysed material was cDNA or gDNA that came from T cells, B-cell-depleted T cells, or PBMCs.

This table comes from immunoSEQ multiplex PCR, and its TCRdb copy is limited to in-frame clones, with some not included. The data show 35,000 to 50,000 clones, 86% seen once. The sequencing sample was made of peripheral blood. The sequence was obtained from a man between 60 and 70 years old with active COVID-19.

The DNA for the CDR3 is TGTGCCAGCAGTTTACAGGGGTACACCGGGGAGCTGTTTTTT. This sequence encodes CASSLQGYTGELFF. The genes are TRBV27 and TRBJ2-2; perhaps TRBD1 as D (6 bases). Germline lookup yields CDR1 MNHEY and CDR2 SMNVEV (reference sequence). This CDR3 spans 14 amino acids. Between the trimmed V and J ends, which lost 2 bases and 3 bases, there was a span of 7 bases.